The rows below give T cell receptor beta chains drawn from one sample of a study of T cell responses to AZD1222 COVID-19 vaccine. This table comes from immunoSEQ multiplex PCR, and its TCRdb copy is limited to in-frame clones, with some not included. This sample yields some 150,000 clones, of which nearly 95% are seen a single time; around 5% belongs to the top ten. The material was peripheral blood, obtained on day 0 of AZD1222 vaccination. The receptors originated from an adult in good health. The CDR3 runs from the conserved cysteine through the conserved F or W. Each record gives: clone size, J gene, CDR3 length, D gene, V gene, CDR3 protein, CDR3 DNA. D genes are given only for firm matches. Clone size is not always given. Where it is, it says once, few, many or a class for expanded clones.

once TRBJ2-2 15 TRBD1 TRBV30 CAWTARTGGHGELFF TGTGCCTGGACCGCTAGGACAGGGGGCCACGGGGAGCTGTTTTTT
NA TRBJ2-3 12 NA TRBV11-2 CASSPLADTQYF TGTGCCAGCAGCCCCCTGGCAGATACGCAGTATTTT
NA TRBJ2-7 11 NA TRBV28 CASSAGVEQYF TGTGCCAGCAGCGCCGGGGTCGAGCAGTACTTC
NA TRBJ1-4 15 NA TRBV2 CASSRTKATNEKLFF TGTGCCAGCAGCAGGACCAAGGCAACTAATGAAAAACTGTTTTTT
NA TRBJ1-2 14 TRBD1 TRBV3-1/TRBV3-2 CASSQYRGLYGYTF TGTGCCAGCAGCCAGTACAGGGGGCTTTATGGCTACACCTTC
once TRBJ2-1 15 NA TRBV7-9 CASSALGGSYNEQFF TGTGCCAGCAGCGCCTTAGGTGGCTCCTACAATGAGCAGTTCTTC
once TRBJ1-5 14 NA TRBV11-2 CASSWGKSNQPQHF TGTGCCAGCAGCTGGGGAAAGAGCAATCAGCCCCAGCATTTT
NA TRBJ1-1 13 NA TRBV11-2 CASSLVIGPEAFF TGTGCCAGCAGCTTAGTTATAGGCCCTGAAGCTTTCTTT
NA TRBJ2-2 16 TRBD2 TRBV19 CASSPRLAGYTGELFF TGTGCCAGTAGTCCCAGACTAGCGGGTTACACCGGGGAGCTGTTTTTT
once TRBJ1-1 14 TRBD1 TRBV11-1 CASSLQGDHTEAFF TGTGCCAGCAGCTTACAGGGGGACCACACTGAAGCTTTCTTT
NA TRBJ1-6 15 NA TRBV13 CASSFSGSQNSPLHF TGTGCCAGCAGCTTTTCGGGGTCCCAAAATTCACCCCTCCACTTT
once TRBJ2-7 14 NA TRBV11-2 CASSLSPGSYEQYF TGTGCCAGCAGCTTGTCACCCGGCTCCTACGAGCAGTACTTC
NA TRBJ2-1 15 TRBD2 TRBV2 CASSVGLAGGSEQFF TGTGCCAGCAGTGTAGGGCTAGCGGGAGGGAGTGAGCAGTTCTTC
NA TRBJ2-5 16 NA TRBV7-9 CASSLVGDLGQETQYF TGTGCCAGCAGCTTAGTGGGGGACCTAGGGCAAGAGACCCAGTACTTC
once TRBJ1-5 14 NA TRBV5-6 CASSLGLGLQPQHF TGTGCCAGCAGCTTGGGGCTCGGACTTCAGCCCCAGCATTTT
NA TRBJ1-2 12 TRBD1 TRBV7-9 CASSFTGVGYTF TGTGCCAGCAGCTTTACAGGGGTTGGCTACACCTTC
NA TRBJ2-1 17 TRBD2 TRBV24-1 CATSDIGTSGRENEQFF TGTGCCACCAGTGATATCGGGACTAGCGGGAGGGAAAATGAGCAGTTCTTC
NA TRBJ2-2 12 NA TRBV29-1 CSVDTNTGELFF TGCAGCGTAGATACAAACACCGGGGAGCTGTTTTTT
NA TRBJ2-5 15 NA TRBV5-1 CASSLGSSPQETQYF TGCGCCAGCAGCTTGGGCTCTTCCCCTCAAGAGACCCAGTACTTC
NA TRBJ1-1 17 NA TRBV19 CASSPRGLGDWGPEAFF TGTGCCAGTAGCCCCAGGGGACTGGGGGATTGGGGGCCTGAAGCTTTCTTT
NA TRBJ2-1 16 NA TRBV11-2 CASSLDGRLSYNEQFF TGTGCCAGCAGCTTAGATGGCCGGCTATCCTACAATGAGCAGTTCTTC
NA TRBJ1-1 12 NA TRBV12-5 CASEGGDTEAFF TGTGCTAGTGAGGGAGGGGACACTGAAGCTTTCTTT
NA TRBJ1-1 17 TRBD1 TRBV30 CAWSSKLTGTLNTEAFF TGTGCCTGGAGTTCAAAGTTGACAGGGACCTTGAACACTGAAGCTTTCTTT
NA TRBJ1-5 14 NA TRBV18 CASSLQDSNQPQHF TGTGCCAGCTCACTACAGGATAGCAATCAGCCCCAGCATTTT
NA TRBJ2-3 15 NA TRBV5-4 CASSSTTGNTDTQYF TGTGCCAGCAGCTCAACAACCGGAAACACAGATACGCAGTATTTT
once TRBJ2-7 13 NA TRBV14 CASSQALDTEQYF TGTGCCAGCAGCCAAGCCCTTGACACCGAGCAGTACTTC
few TRBJ2-7 17 TRBD2 TRBV4-1 CASSQDSGRAGVHEQYF TGCGCCAGCAGCCAAGATAGCGGGAGGGCGGGGGTCCACGAGCAGTACTTC
NA TRBJ1-1 16 NA TRBV6-5 CASSSTPGQGISEAFF TGTGCCAGCAGTTCCACCCCCGGGCAGGGGATAAGTGAAGCTTTCTTT
NA TRBJ1-2 14 NA TRBV7-8 CASSLSAVNYGYTF TGTGCCAGCAGCTTATCCGCGGTTAACTATGGCTACACCTTC
NA TRBJ2-1 12 TRBD1 TRBV29-1 CSGGGQGNEQFF TGCAGCGGGGGAGGACAGGGCAATGAGCAGTTCTTC
NA TRBJ2-7 16 NA TRBV15 CATSTRPTRFSYEQYF TGTGCCACCAGCACCCGCCCGACTAGATTTTCCTACGAGCAGTACTTC
NA TRBJ1-2 13 TRBD1 TRBV30 CAYKKQGNYGYTF TGTGCCTACAAAAAACAGGGGAACTATGGCTACACCTTC
once TRBJ1-6 15 TRBD1 TRBV11-1 CASSQRTGLNSPLHF TGTGCCAGCAGCCAACGGACAGGGCTCAATTCACCCCTCCACTTT
NA TRBJ1-1 16 TRBD1 TRBV4-1 CASRRTGVFLDTEAFF TGCGCCAGCCGCCGGACAGGGGTATTTCTGGACACTGAAGCTTTCTTT
NA TRBJ1-5 15 NA TRBV5-1 CASSLGPFGDQPQHF TGCGCCAGCAGCTTGGGACCCTTTGGGGATCAGCCCCAGCATTTT
NA TRBJ1-5 18 TRBD1 TRBV19 CASSASRDRVGGSQPQHF TGTGCCAGTAGTGCCTCCCGGGACAGGGTTGGGGGGAGTCAGCCCCAGCATTTT
few TRBJ1-6 15 TRBD1 TRBV28 CASSLSDRSNSPLHF TGTGCCAGCAGTTTATCGGACAGGAGTAATTCACCCCTCCACTTT
NA TRBJ2-7 15 TRBD2 TRBV9 CASSVGGLAGGEQYF TGTGCCAGCAGCGTAGGAGGGTTAGCGGGAGGTGAGCAGTACTTC
NA TRBJ2-2 12 NA TRBV10-3 CAIRAGVGELFF TGTGCCATCAGAGCTGGGGTCGGGGAGCTGTTTTTT
NA TRBJ1-1 13 TRBD1 TRBV19 CASRTGGGTEAFF TGTGCCAGTAGAACAGGGGGGGGGACTGAAGCTTTCTTT
NA TRBJ1-5 14 NA TRBV30 CAWSPIGGNQPQHF TGTGCCTGGAGTCCTATCGGAGGTAATCAGCCCCAGCATTTT
NA TRBJ1-2 16 TRBD1 TRBV27 CASRSIRDSNSYGYTF TGTGCCAGCAGGTCAATCCGGGACAGCAATTCCTATGGCTACACCTTC
NA TRBJ2-7 13 NA TRBV12-3/TRBV12-4 CASSLGSAYEQYF TGTGCCAGCAGTTTAGGCAGCGCCTACGAGCAGTACTTC
NA TRBJ1-2 14 NA TRBV5-6 CASSLTMEDYGYTF TGTGCCAGCAGCTTGACAATGGAGGACTATGGCTACACCTTC
NA TRBJ2-1 14 TRBD1 TRBV28 CASRTGTDYNEQFF TGTGCCAGCAGGACCGGGACAGACTACAATGAGCAGTTCTTC
NA TRBJ1-3 13 NA TRBV6-5 CASSYTSGNTIYF TGTGCCAGCAGTTACACCTCTGGAAACACCATATATTTT
NA TRBJ2-1 13 NA TRBV12-3/TRBV12-4 CASSPPERDEQFF TGTGCCAGCAGCCCCCCCGAAAGGGATGAGCAGTTCTTC
NA TRBJ1-2 14 NA TRBV7-9 CASSPTQRGYGYTF TGTGCCAGCAGCCCAACCCAGCGGGGCTATGGCTACACCTTC
NA TRBJ2-3 17 TRBD2 TRBV10-3 CATLGTSGSISTDTQYF TGTGCCACCTTGGGGACTAGCGGGAGTATAAGCACAGATACGCAGTATTTT
NA TRBJ2-1 16 NA TRBV5-5 CASSLAAWSSYNEQFF TGTGCCAGCAGCTTGGCTGCGTGGAGCTCCTACAATGAGCAGTTCTTC
NA TRBJ2-7 11 NA TRBV12-3/TRBV12-4 CASSQVDEQYF TGTGCCAGCAGCCAGGTCGACGAGCAGTACTTC
NA TRBJ2-2 16 NA TRBV28 CASSYKRTGRAGELFF TGTGCCAGCAGTTATAAGCGGACAGGGAGGGCCGGGGAGCTGTTTTTT
NA TRBJ1-1 15 TRBD1 TRBV5-1 CASSQTQGAVTEAFF TGCGCCAGCAGCCAGACTCAGGGGGCCGTCACTGAAGCTTTCTTT
NA TRBJ2-1 13 NA TRBV6-5 CASAPRFHNEQFF TGTGCCAGCGCCCCTCGTTTCCACAATGAGCAGTTCTTC